This entry is about one T cell receptor (beta chain). This specimen belongs to a study of CD8 T cells in Susac syndrome. Random hexamers were used to reverse transcribe 0.5 to 1 ug of RNA. An immunoSEQ multiplex PCR amplified TCR beta CDR3 over 54 Vbeta and 13 Jbeta. TCRdb reprocessed the immunoSEQ multiplex PCR reads with MiXCR, giving one entry per CDR3 protein. The table records roughly 190,000 distinct CDR3 sequences, 75% to 95% of them present only once. From germline, CDR1 is KGHDR and CDR2 SFDVKD. V shed 5 bases and J shed 4 bases, with 2 bases lying between them. CDR3 length: 11 residues. While CD8+ and CD4+ T cells were isolated negatively, TEMRA cells were enriched by FACS.

V gene TRBV24-1 combines with J gene TRBJ2-1; no firm D call. The source is a human donor with Susac syndrome. The sample was CD4+ T cells from PBMCs. The CDR3 bases are TGTGCCACCAGTGGGTACAATGAGCAGTTCTTC. Translating it yields CATSGYNEQFF.